This record covers a single TCR beta chain. The sample holds a few counts of this clonotype. What this receptor recognizes is not known. It has no much larger one-base neighbor in the sample; base qualities were not kept. These data originate in a study of T-cell reconstitution after alpha-beta-depleted transplantation in children (dated by TCRdb to about 2016). With regard to the full study: T-cell immune reconstitution after TCRalphabeta/CD19-depleted allogeneic hematopoietic cell transplantation in children was quantitatively tracked in the study by means of TCR repertoire profiling.

CDR1 and CDR2, per the germline V gene, are SGHTA and FQGNSA. V lost 5 bases and J lost 2 bases; the stretch between them is 13 bases long. The CDR3 has 15 amino acids, counting the end cysteine and phenylalanine. Only the CDR3 region is kept as DNA, spanning 45 bases read in frame from base 1. Libraries were constructed by PCR. Sequencing took place on an Illumina HiSeq 2500. To normalize quantification of the TCRbeta repertoire, the TCR libraries were built with molecular barcoding that relied on unique molecular identifiers. TCRdb applied fastp at Q25 and MiXCR to the public reads, then kept only in-frame beta chains. Rows are combined by CDR3 protein, so each entry shows the most common genes and DNA. The sample contains 450,000 to 600,000 distinct CDR3 sequences, about 33% of them found a single time. Around 2.5% of the sample lies in the top ten.

Source: PBMCs from the stem cell graft donor, taken from the stem cell graft. This TCR was sampled from a human donor who donated a stem cell graft to a child with aplastic anemia. This receptor chain uses TRBV7-2 and TRBJ1-5; no D segment can be confidently identified. The nucleotide sequence reads as follows: TGTGCCAGCAGCCCTCTGGTTGGGGGCAATCAGCCCCAGCATTTT. Its protein is CASSPLVGGNQPQHF. With the portions outside the CDR3 filled from the reference TRBV7-2 and TRBJ1-5 genes, the complete variable region becomes GAGVSQSPSNKVTEKGKDVELRCDPISGHTALYWYRQSLGQGLEFLIYFQGNSAPDKSGLPSDRFSAERTGGSVSTLTIQRTQQEDSAVYLCASSPLVGGNQPQHFGDGTRLSIL.